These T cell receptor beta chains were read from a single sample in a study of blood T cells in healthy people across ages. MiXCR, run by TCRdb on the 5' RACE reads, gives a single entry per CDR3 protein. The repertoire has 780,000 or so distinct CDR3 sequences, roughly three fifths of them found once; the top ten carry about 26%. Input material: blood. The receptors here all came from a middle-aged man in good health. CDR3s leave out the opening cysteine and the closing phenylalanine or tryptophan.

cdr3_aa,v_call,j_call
ASSPLGQGASDEQF,TRBV18,TRBJ2-1
SLRTSNNEQF,TRBV29-1,TRBJ2-1
ATSRGEGGNEQF,TRBV15,TRBJ2-1
ASKGALAKNIQY,TRBV2,TRBJ2-4
ASSYREKSSYEQY,TRBV6-5,TRBJ2-7
ASSRLVGTDTQY,TRBV7-3,TRBJ2-3
ASSLRTGGDEQY,TRBV4-2,TRBJ2-7
SAPGGPDTQY,TRBV20-1,TRBJ2-3
ASSYGKGRDGTDTQY,TRBV6-5,TRBJ2-3
ATRTRDRGVNEQF,TRBV6-5,TRBJ2-1
ASSQRGVADTQY,TRBV3-1,TRBJ2-3
ASSIDSNQPQH,TRBV27,TRBJ1-5
SARRSAGNNEQF,TRBV20-1,TRBJ2-1
ASSLAEGGGYT,TRBV12-3/TRBV12-4,TRBJ1-2
SAPSRNYGYT,TRBV20-1,TRBJ1-2
ASRLTTHGQY,TRBV12-3/TRBV12-4,TRBJ2-3
ASSLGASGAPGSYNEQF,TRBV7-3,TRBJ2-1
PISPIDRGTTEAF,TRBV10-3,TRBJ1-1
ASSLGAGRSSYEQY,TRBV7-2,TRBJ2-7
ASSLALSSGGYNEQF,TRBV7-2,TRBJ2-1
ASSFRSGTLAYEQY,TRBV27,TRBJ2-7
SVGVRGSYEQY,TRBV29-1,TRBJ2-7
ASSSSGSKNIQY,TRBV12-3/TRBV12-4,TRBJ2-4
SATALDRREQF,TRBV20-1,TRBJ2-1
ASSQDMRAWQHNEQF,TRBV4-3,TRBJ2-1
ASSSGTLGNEQF,TRBV6-2/TRBV6-3,TRBJ2-1
ASSPQQTLSETTYNEQF,TRBV28,TRBJ2-1